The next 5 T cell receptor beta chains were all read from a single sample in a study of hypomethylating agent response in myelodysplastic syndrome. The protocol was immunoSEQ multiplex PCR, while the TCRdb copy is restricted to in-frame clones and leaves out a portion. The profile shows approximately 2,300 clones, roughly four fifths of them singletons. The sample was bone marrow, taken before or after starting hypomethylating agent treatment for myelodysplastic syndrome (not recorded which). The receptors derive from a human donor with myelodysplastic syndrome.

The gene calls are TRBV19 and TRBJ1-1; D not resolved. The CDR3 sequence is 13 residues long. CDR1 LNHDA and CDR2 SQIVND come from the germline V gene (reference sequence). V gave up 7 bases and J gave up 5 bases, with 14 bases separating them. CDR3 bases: TGTGCCAGTACCGATCTTCCGGGGACTGAAGCTTTCTTT. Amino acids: CASTDLPGTEAFF.

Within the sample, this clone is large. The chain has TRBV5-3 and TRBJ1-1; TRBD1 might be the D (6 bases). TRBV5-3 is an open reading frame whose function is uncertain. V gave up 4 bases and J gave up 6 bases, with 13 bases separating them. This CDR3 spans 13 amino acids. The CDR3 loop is CARSARGAAEAFF. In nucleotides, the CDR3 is TGTGCCAGAAGCGCCAGGGGAGCGGCTGAAGCTTTCTTT.

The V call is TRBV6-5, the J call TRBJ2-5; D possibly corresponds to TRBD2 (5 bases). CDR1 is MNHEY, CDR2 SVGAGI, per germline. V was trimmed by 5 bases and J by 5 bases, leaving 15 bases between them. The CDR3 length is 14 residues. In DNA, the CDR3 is TGTGCCAGCAGTGAGTTGTCGGGCGGGGAGACCCAGTACTTC. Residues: CASSELSGGETQYF.

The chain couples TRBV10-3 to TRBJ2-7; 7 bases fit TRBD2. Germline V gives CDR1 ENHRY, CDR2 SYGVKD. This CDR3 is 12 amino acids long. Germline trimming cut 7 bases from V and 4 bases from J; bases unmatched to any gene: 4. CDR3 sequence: CAIMGGEYEQYF. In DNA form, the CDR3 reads TGTGCCATCATGGGGGGGGAATACGAGCAGTACTTC.

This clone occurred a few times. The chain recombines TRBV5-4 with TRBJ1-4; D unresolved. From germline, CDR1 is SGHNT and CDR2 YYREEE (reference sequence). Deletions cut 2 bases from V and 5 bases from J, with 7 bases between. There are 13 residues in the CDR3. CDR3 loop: CASSFFPNEKLFF. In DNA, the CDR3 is TGTGCCAGCAGCTTCTTCCCCAATGAAAAACTGTTTTTT.